One sample yielded the 14 T cell receptor beta chains listed below, sequenced in a study of Graves' ophthalmopathy and Graves' hyperthyroidism. The study amplified TCR beta CDR3 regions using RNA transcripts. RT-PCR in the first round used HTBI primers; a second-round multiplex PCR followed. TCRdb independently ran MiXCR on the multiplex PCR reads; one entry per CDR3 protein. The sample lists about 480,000 distinct CDR3 sequences, approximately 15% occurring once. Source material: blood. These TCRs come from a young woman with Graves' ophthalmopathy.

This clonotype was observed a few times. V is TRBV30 and J is TRBJ2-7; D ambiguous. The V gene lost 1 base and the J gene lost 5 bases, with 9 bases spanning the gap. Per the germline V gene, CDR1 is GTSNPN and CDR2 is SVGIG (reference sequence). The CDR3 consists of 12 residues. CDR3 sequence reads: CAWSADNHEQYF. CDR3 DNA sequence: TGTGCCTGGAGTGCAGACAACCACGAGCAGTACTTC.

This clonotype was seen many times. The chain links TRBV29-1 to TRBJ2-2; no definite D call. The germline V gene has CDR1 SQVTM and CDR2 ANQGSEA. The CDR3 is 14 residues long. V was trimmed by 4 bases and J by 3 bases, leaving 12 bases between them. The CDR3 protein is CSVAGPQDTGELFF. The CDR3 DNA reads TGCAGCGTTGCTGGTCCCCAGGACACCGGGGAGCTGTTTTTT.

This clonotype showed up many times. This chain joins TRBV28 and TRBJ1-5; possible D gene TRBD1, 5 bases. V shed 1 base and J shed 7 bases, with 14 bases lying between them. CDR3 length equals 15 residues. Germline values: CDR1 MDHEN, CDR2 SYDVKM. CDR3 sequence (DNA): TGTGCCAGCAGTTTATCCGTCCAGGGCGGACAGCCCCAGCATTTT. It translates to CASSLSVQGGQPQHF.

At least ten counts were recorded for this clonotype. The chain couples TRBV28 to TRBJ1-2; a weak D match, TRBD1 (5 bases). The CDR3 runs 13 residues. CDR1 is MDHEN and CDR2 is SYDVKM in the germline V gene. Trimming left V 5 bases short and J 3 bases short, with 10 bases between. Written as DNA, the CDR3 is TGTGCCAGCAGTCCCCAAGGGGACTATGGCTACACCTTC. Encoded protein: CASSPQGDYGYTF.

This clonotype was counted many times. The chain employs TRBV6-2 or TRBV6-3 and TRBJ2-5; 10 bases agree with TRBD1. The CDR3 loop spans 15 amino acids. The germline CDR1 and CDR2 sequences are MNHEY and SVGEGT. The trim removed 2 bases at V and 5 bases at J, leaving 5 bases unmatched. The CDR3 DNA reads as TGTGCCAGCAGTTACCCGGGACAGGGGTTGGAGACCCAGTACTTC. Translating gives CASSYPGQGLETQYF.

The sample holds many counts of this clonotype. The CDR3 coding sequence is TGCGCCAGCAGCACCGGGACAGCCTCCTACGAGCAGTACTTC. This sequence encodes CASSTGTASYEQYF. The V gene is TRBV5-1, the J gene TRBJ2-7, with 7 bases aligning to TRBD1. The germline CDR1 and CDR2 sequences are SGHRS and YFSETQ. The CDR3 spans 14 residues. Trimming took 4 bases from V and 0 from J; bases not matched to a gene: 4.

At least ten counts were recorded for this clonotype. The chain employs TRBV19 and TRBJ2-2; 7 positions match TRBD2. This CDR3 comprises 15 residues. The germline CDR1 and CDR2 sequences are LNHDA and SQIVND (reference sequence). The J segment lost 1 base and the V segment lost 10 bases, leaving 9 bases of the junction unmatched. CDR3 amino acids: CATAWGGRNTGELFF. The CDR3 DNA reads TGTGCCACTGCTTGGGGGGGTCGGAACACCGGGGAGCTGTTTTTT.

This clonotype occurred many times. This CDR3 is CASSEVSRSGYTF. The CDR3 region has the DNA TGTGCCAGCAGTGAAGTCAGCAGGAGCGGCTACACCTTC. V and J are TRBV6-1 and TRBJ1-2, with D unresolved. V lost 1 base, J lost 8 bases, and 11 bases lay in between. Germline CDR1 reads MNHNS; CDR2 reads SASEGT. The CDR3 length is 13 residues.

The rearrangement links TRBV19 to TRBJ2-7, with D possibly being TRBD1 (6 bases). Trimming pared 4 bases from V and 0 bases from J, leaving 10 bases between. The CDR3 extends over 14 amino acids. CDR1 LNHDA and CDR2 SQIVND come from the germline V gene (reference sequence). CDR3 amino acids: CASSRTDSSYEQYF. The CDR3 DNA sequence: TGTGCCAGTAGTAGGACAGACAGCTCCTACGAGCAGTACTTC. Full variable domain (rest looked up from reference TRBV19 and TRBJ2-7): DGGITQSPKYLFRKEGQNVTLSCEQNLNHDAMYWYRQDPGQGLRLIYYSQIVNDFQKGDIAEGYSVSREKKESFPLTVTSAQKNPTAFYLCASSRTDSSYEQYFGPGTRLTVT.

This clonotype was counted many times. For the CDR3, the DNA is TGTGCCATCGACGGAGCCTACGAGCAGTACTTC. This encodes CAIDGAYEQYF. The gene calls are TRBV10-3 and TRBJ2-7; no clear D gene. Trimming took off 8 bases at V and 2 bases at J, with 7 bases between the two ends. The CDR3 runs 11 residues. Germline V gene sequence: CDR1 ENHRY, CDR2 SYGVKD.

This clonotype was observed many times. V gene TRBV6-2 or TRBV6-3 combines with J gene TRBJ1-5; D is undetermined. CDR1 and CDR2 (germline): MNHEY, SVGEGT. The CDR3 runs to 13 residues. Trimming cost V 4 bases and J 5 bases, with 9 bases left between them. CDR3 in amino acids: CASSFNTYQPQHF. The DNA of the CDR3 is TGTGCCAGCAGTTTCAACACTTATCAGCCCCAGCATTTT.

This clonotype has at least ten counts. J is TRBJ2-5 and V is TRBV27, with D perhaps TRBD1 (6 bases). The V gene's germline CDR1 is MNHEY and CDR2 SMNVEV (reference sequence). This CDR3 comprises 14 residues. Trimming removed 3 bases at V and 0 bases at J, with 8 bases between. In DNA, the CDR3 is TGTGCCAGCAGTTTCAGGGGTAACCAAGAGACCCAGTACTTC. It yields the protein CASSFRGNQETQYF.

This clonotype was recorded at least ten times. V and J are TRBV12-3 or TRBV12-4 and TRBJ1-5, with D unresolved. This CDR3 is 13 amino acids long. V lost 10 bases and J lost 7, with 17 bases in between. CDR3 in DNA: TGTGCCACAACTACCGGGTTTGGGCAGCCCCAGCATTTT. Protein sequence: CATTTGFGQPQHF.

In the case of this clonotype: One end of the junction is discordant with germline, which a read error may explain. The chain links TRBV24-1 to TRBJ1-5; TRBD1 might be the D (5 bases). The CDR3 is made up of 13 amino acids. Germline CDR1 reads KGHDR; CDR2 reads SFDVKD. The CDR3: CATQAGVYQPLHF. The CDR3 coding sequence is TGTGCCACCCAGGCGGGGGTCTATCAGCCCCTGCATTTT.